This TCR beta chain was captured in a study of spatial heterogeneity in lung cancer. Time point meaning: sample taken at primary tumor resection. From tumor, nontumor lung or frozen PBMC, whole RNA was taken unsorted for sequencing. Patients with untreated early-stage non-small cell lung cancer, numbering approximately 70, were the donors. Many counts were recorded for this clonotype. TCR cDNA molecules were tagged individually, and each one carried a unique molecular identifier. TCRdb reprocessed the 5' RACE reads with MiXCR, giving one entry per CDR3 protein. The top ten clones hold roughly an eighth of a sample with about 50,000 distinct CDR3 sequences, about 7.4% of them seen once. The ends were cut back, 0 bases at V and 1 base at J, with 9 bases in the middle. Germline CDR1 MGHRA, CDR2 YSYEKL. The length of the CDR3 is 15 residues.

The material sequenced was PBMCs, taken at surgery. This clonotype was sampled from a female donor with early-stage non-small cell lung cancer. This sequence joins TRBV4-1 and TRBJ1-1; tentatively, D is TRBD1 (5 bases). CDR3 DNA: TGCGCCAGCAGCCAAGATCTCAGGGCGAACACTGAAGCTTTCTTT. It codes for CASSQDLRANTEAFF.